This TCR beta chain was obtained from a study of tumor-infiltrating lymphocytes in primary liver carcinoma. A word on this clonotype: The germline gene is not matched at one end of the junction; a read error may be the cause.

Each 20-30 mg portion of unsorted bulk tissue served as the source for co-extraction of RNA and DNA. Per tumor, sampling covered five separate regions. cDNA specific to TCR beta was made from approximately 0.55 ug of total RNA, with a constant-region primer employed for priming. Library construction for TCR beta comprised three nested multiplex PCR rounds performed with slightly modified ARM-PCR. Running ten to eleven cycles apiece, the first two PCR rounds relied on TRBV1-TRBV30 forward primers together with a C-beta reverse primer. From the multiplex PCR reads, TCRdb called clonotypes with MiXCR, one entry per CDR3 protein. The table has 100,000 or so distinct CDR3 sequences, around two thirds seen once. Germline-derived CDR1 and CDR2 are MNHNY and SVGAGI (reference sequence). The CDR3 contains 17 residues.

This receptor was obtained from a woman aged 55-70 years with primary liver carcinoma and hepatitis B virus infection. The rearrangement links TRBV6-6 to TRBJ2-5; the D gene is possibly TRBD2 (6 bases). The specimen was liver tumor tissue from sampling region 2. The subset: tumor region T2, inferior pole. This CDR3 is CASSYGGLAGGRDTQYF. The CDR3 DNA sequence: TGTGCCAGTAGTTACGGAGGGCTAGCTGGAGGTCGGGATACCCAGTACTTC.